These 17 T cell receptor beta chains came from one sample sequenced in a study of shared clonotypes between healthy human individuals. The data were produced by immunoSEQ multiplex PCR, yet TCRdb's version contains in-frame clones alone and is incomplete. This table has about 980,000 clones, 60% to 85% appearing once. Sequences were obtained from memory CD4+ T cells sorted from blood. Subset described: CD45RA-negative fraction. The origin of the receptors is a man in his late teens or twenties in good health.

The chain combines TRBV6-6 with TRBJ2-3, with TRBD2 identical over 7 bases. Germline CDR1 and CDR2: MNHNY and SVGAGI (reference sequence). The CDR3 spans 14 residues. V shed 7 bases and J 3 bases; nucleotides not matched to a gene: 7. Here the CDR3 DNA reads TGTGCCAGCACAAAGCGGGGAAGTACAGATACGCAGTATTTT. Amino acid sequence: CASTKRGSTDTQYF.

The genes are TRBV7-6 and TRBJ1-5; no firm D call. V gave up 5 bases and J gave up 5 bases, with 10 bases separating them. The CDR3 sequence is 13 residues long. Germline CDR1 and CDR2: SGHVS and FNYEAQ. This CDR3 is CASSPDGYQPQHF. CDR3 coding DNA: TGTGCCAGCAGCCCTGACGGGTATCAGCCCCAGCATTTT.

The chain employs TRBV18 and TRBJ1-3; D remains ambiguous. Trimming removed 3 bases from V and 3 bases from J, with 12 bases in between. CDR1 and CDR2 from the germline V gene are KGHSH and LQKENI. CDR3 length: 15 residues. CDR3: CASSPPGEYGNTIYF. The DNA for the CDR3 is TGTGCCAGCTCACCGCCCGGGGAATATGGAAACACCATATATTTT.

J is TRBJ2-2 and V is TRBV29-1; D uncertain. This CDR3 is built from 12 residues. Per germline, CDR1 SQVTM and CDR2 ANQGSEA. Trimming took off 4 bases at V and 0 bases at J, with 3 bases between the two ends. In nucleotides, the CDR3 is TGCAGCGTTGCGCCGAACACCGGGGAGCTGTTTTTT. Protein product: CSVAPNTGELFF.

This chain joins TRBV7-6 and TRBJ2-2; possible D gene TRBD1, 5 bases. The germline V gene has CDR1 SGHVS and CDR2 FNYEAQ. The CDR3 consists of 14 residues. The ends were cut back, 5 bases at V and 3 bases at J, with 10 bases in the middle. Written as DNA, the CDR3 is TGTGCCAGCAGCGCGTCAGGGCACACCGGGGAGCTGTTTTTT. It is translated as CASSASGHTGELFF. The full variable domain, rest sourced from reference TRBV7-6 and TRBJ2-2, is GAGVSQSPRYKVTKRGQDVALRCDPISGHVSLYWYRQALGQGPEFLTYFNYEAQQDKSGLPNDRFSAERPEGSISTLTIQRTEQRDSAMYRCASSASGHTGELFFGEGSRLTVL.

Of note for this clone: This sample includes further DNA sequences coding for the same CDR3. V usage is TRBV7-6 and J usage is TRBJ2-7, with 7 positions matching TRBD1. The length of the CDR3 is 13 residues. The V and J ends lost 5 bases and 3 bases, in that order; junction bases with no gene match: 4. Germline lookup yields CDR1 SGHVS and CDR2 FNYEAQ. In DNA, the CDR3 is TGTGCCAGCAGCCTCGGACAGGACTACGAGCAGTACTTC. It specifies CASSLGQDYEQYF.

The V call is TRBV10-1, the J call TRBJ2-2; 8 nucleotides align to TRBD2. Trimming took 8 bases from V and 0 from J; bases not matched to a gene: 5. Germline-derived CDR1 and CDR2 are WNHNN and SYGVQD (reference sequence). The CDR3 is 15 amino acids. The CDR3 loop reads CASARGGPNTGELFF. For the CDR3, the DNA is TGCGCCAGCGCCCGGGGGGGCCCGAACACCGGGGAGCTGTTTTTT.

The chain links TRBV7-9 to TRBJ2-5; D is perhaps TRBD1 (6 bases). The germline V gene encodes CDR1 SEHNR and CDR2 FQNEAQ (reference sequence). There are 15 residues in the CDR3. Between the trimmed V and J ends, which lost 5 bases and 2 bases, there was a span of 15 bases. CDR3 sequence reads: CASSPRRTDQETQYF. CDR3 coding DNA: TGTGCCAGCAGCCCCCGAAGGACAGATCAAGAGACCCAGTACTTC. The full variable domain, its missing parts supplied by reference TRBV7-9 and TRBJ2-5, is DTGVSQNPRHKITKRGQNVTFRCDPISEHNRLYWYRQTLGQGPEFLTYFQNEAQLEKSRLLSDRFSAERPKGSFSTLEIQRTEQGDSAMYLCASSPRRTDQETQYFGPGTRLLVL.

The chain carries TRBV10-3 and TRBJ2-1; D remains ambiguous. Germline CDR1 is ENHRY and CDR2 is SYGVKD. The CDR3 consists of 12 residues. V was cut by 0 bases and J by 9 bases, with 6 bases left in between. CDR3 amino acids: CAISESIGEQFF. DNA for the CDR3: TGTGCCATCAGTGAGTCGATCGGTGAGCAGTTCTTC.

This clone has at least ten counts. This rearrangement joins TRBV18 to TRBJ2-7, with TRBD1 as a possible D gene (5 bases). V lost 3 bases and J 0 bases, leaving 18 bases between the germline ends. Germline CDR1 is KGHSH and CDR2 is LQKENI. The CDR3 length is 17 residues. In DNA, the CDR3 is TGTGCCAGCTCACCTCGGGCGTCACAGGATATCTCCTACGAGCAGTACTTC. This gives the protein CASSPRASQDISYEQYF.

This clone was seen only once. V and J are TRBV9 and TRBJ2-7; a weak D match, TRBD2 (6 bases). The CDR3 contains 15 residues. CDR1 and CDR2 (germline): SGDLS, YYNGEE. V lost 4 bases to trimming and J lost 3 bases, with 17 bases between them. This CDR3 reads CASSLGGGHGYEQYF. The DNA for the CDR3 is TGTGCCAGCAGCCTTGGTGGAGGGCACGGCTACGAGCAGTACTTC.

The chain combines TRBV29-1 with TRBJ1-2; TRBD1 matches at 8 bases. V lost 3 bases to trimming and J lost 7 bases; unmatched junction nucleotides: 4. Germline V lookup: CDR1 SQVTM, CDR2 ANQGSEA. The CDR3 sequence is 12 residues long. CDR3 amino acids: CSVESDRGGYTF. DNA of the CDR3: TGCAGCGTTGAGAGTGACAGGGGTGGCTACACCTTC. Looking up the rest from reference TRBV29-1 and TRBJ1-2 gives the full variable domain: SAVISQKPSRDICQRGTSLTIQCQVDSQVTMMFWYRQQPGQSLTLIATANQGSEATYESGFVIDKFPISRPNLTFSTLTVSNMSPEDSSIYLCSVESDRGGYTFGSGTRLTVV.

This clone was seen a handful of times. The chain has TRBV28 and TRBJ1-2; unclear D gene. CDR3 size: 13 residues. Trimming removed 5 bases from V and 0 bases from J, with 7 bases in between. Germline lookup yields CDR1 MDHEN and CDR2 SYDVKM. As DNA, the CDR3 is TGTGCCAGCAGTATCTCAGCTAACTATGGCTACACCTTC. Protein product: CASSISANYGYTF.

The rearrangement links TRBV5-1 to TRBJ2-2; D ambiguous. The CDR3 contains 14 residues. V was shortened by 3 bases and J by 4 bases, with 10 bases between the two germline ends. Germline V gene lookup returns CDR1 SGHRS and CDR2 YFSETQ. The CDR3 sequence: CASSYLQLTGELFF. The CDR3 DNA follows: TGCGCCAGCAGCTACCTACAGCTCACCGGGGAGCTGTTTTTT.

V is TRBV2 and J is TRBJ1-2; the D gene is possibly TRBD1 (5 bases). The CDR3 runs 17 residues. Germline CDR1 and CDR2: SNHLY and FYNNEI. The germline V and J ends were trimmed by 8 bases and 7 bases, with 29 bases remaining between them. The CDR3 is CASVPQAGSPIRPGYTF. The CDR3 DNA reads TGTGCCAGCGTTCCACAGGCCGGGAGCCCTATTCGACCTGGCTACACCTTC.

The V call is TRBV5-4, the J call TRBJ2-2, with D perhaps matching TRBD1 or TRBD2 (5 bases each). The germline V gene encodes CDR1 SGHNT and CDR2 YYREEE (reference sequence). The CDR3 consists of 15 residues. The V gene lost 1 base and the J gene lost 4 bases, with 11 bases spanning the gap. The chain's CDR3 is CASSLQGVVTGELFF. CDR3 DNA sequence: TGTGCCAGCAGCTTGCAGGGAGTGGTCACCGGGGAGCTGTTTTTT.

Regarding this clone: This sample includes further DNA sequences coding for the same CDR3. The gene calls are TRBV5-6 and TRBJ1-5; a possible D gene is TRBD1 (5 bases). Germline V gives CDR1 SGHDT, CDR2 YYEEEE. The V end lost 0 bases, the J end lost 0 bases, and 7 bases lay between the germline ends. The CDR3 has 15 amino acids. Here the CDR3 DNA reads TGTGCCAGCAGCTTGGGGGGGTTTAGCAATCAGCCCCAGCATTTT. Translation: CASSLGGFSNQPQHF.